This T cell receptor beta chain was profiled in a study of T cell changes during pregnancy in multiple sclerosis. This table comes from immunoSEQ multiplex PCR, and its TCRdb copy is limited to in-frame clones, with some not included. The sample lists roughly 65,000 clones; around 90% were seen once. The CDR3 consists of 14 residues. CDR1 and CDR2 (germline): ENHRY, SYGVKD. With V trimmed by 6 bases and J by 5 bases, 6 bases remained unmatched. The source is a female donor in good health, enrolled as a control in a pregnancy study. V is TRBV10-3 and J is TRBJ2-7, with 11 positions matching TRBD2. Sequenced material: peripheral blood, taken in the third trimester of pregnancy. The CDR3 DNA reads TGTGCCATCAGGACCTCGACTAGCGGGGACGAGCAGTACTTC. Residues: CAIRTSTSGDEQYF.